The entry below gives a single T cell receptor beta chain sequence along with its context. The record originates from a study of blood T cells in healthy people across ages. PCR was performed a second time for 7 to 11 cycles using a sample-barcoded 5' primer and a J-beta primer mix. MiXCR, applied by TCRdb to the 5' RACE reads, yields one record per CDR3 protein. The data contain about 640,000 distinct CDR3 sequences, around 31% of them seen just once; the ten biggest clones take up 15% to 17%. The V and J ends lost 2 bases and 4 bases respectively, with 26 bases between them. Germline CDR1 MNHEY, CDR2 SVGAGI. CDR3 length: 19 amino acids.

The source material was blood. The TCR sequence derives from a woman of 80 years or more in good health. The chain links TRBV6-5 to TRBJ2-5; a possible D gene is TRBD2 (7 bases). The CDR3 bases are TGTGCCAGCAGTTACCAACGATCGGGGGCGTCGGGGAGGGCAGAGACCCAGTACTTC. It specifies CASSYQRSGASGRAETQYF.